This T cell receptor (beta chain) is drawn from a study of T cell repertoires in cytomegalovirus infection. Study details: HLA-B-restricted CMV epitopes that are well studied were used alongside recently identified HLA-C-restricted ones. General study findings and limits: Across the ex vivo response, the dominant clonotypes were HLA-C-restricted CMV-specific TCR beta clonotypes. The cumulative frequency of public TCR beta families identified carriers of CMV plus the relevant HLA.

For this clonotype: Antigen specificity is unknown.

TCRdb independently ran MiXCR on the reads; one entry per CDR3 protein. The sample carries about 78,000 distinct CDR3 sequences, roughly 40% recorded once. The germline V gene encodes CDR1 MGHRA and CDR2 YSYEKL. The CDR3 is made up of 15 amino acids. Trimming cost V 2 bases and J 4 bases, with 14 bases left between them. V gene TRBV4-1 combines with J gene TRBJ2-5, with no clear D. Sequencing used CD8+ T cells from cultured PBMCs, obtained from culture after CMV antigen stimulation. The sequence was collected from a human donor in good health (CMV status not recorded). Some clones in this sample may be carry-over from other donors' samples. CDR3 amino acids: CASSQWWAGGETQYF. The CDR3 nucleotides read TGCGCCAGCAGCCAATGGTGGGCAGGCGGAGAGACCCAGTACTTC.